The clone carrying this T cell receptor (beta chain) was counted once. Produced via immunoSEQ multiplex PCR; TCRdb's table is partial and in-frame only. In the table there are some 430,000 clones, roughly 87% of which are singletons. This sample is drawn from a study of blood T cell repertoires in COVID-19. Per the germline V gene, CDR1 is GTSNPN and CDR2 is SVGIG (reference sequence). Trimming stripped 4 bases from V and 2 bases from J, with 11 bases between. This CDR3 has 13 amino acids. Sequencing was performed on PBMCs or T cells enriched from blood (not recorded which). This sequence originates from a man in his late teens or twenties who had recovered from COVID-19. The chain joins TRBV30 to TRBJ1-1; D is possibly TRBD1 (5 bases). The CDR3 spells CAWKRGPNTEAFF. The DNA for the CDR3 is TGTGCCTGGAAAAGGGGCCCCAACACTGAAGCTTTCTTT.